This TCR beta chain was found in a study of cytomegalovirus exposure and HLA in healthy donors. Turning to the study itself: Counted in an early data release were approximately 85 million unique TCRs from HLA-typed donors. Among the roughly 430 genotyped donors, over 70% were placed in the Caucasian-associated ancestry cluster.

PCR employed 60 Vbeta and 13 Jbeta primers. Clones were read by immunoSEQ multiplex PCR, and TCRdb kept only the in-frame ones, dropping some. The sample shows roughly 180,000 clones, 75% to 85% of them seen only once. Germline CDR1 reads LGHNA; CDR2 reads YNFKEQ. This CDR3 contains 12 residues. Trimming pared 8 bases from V and 8 bases from J, leaving 15 bases between. Overall study findings and caveats: The presence/absence work took it that sequencing depth was about the same across donors. There were 150 to 200 TCR beta chains listed as cytomegalovirus-associated.

Points on this clone: The antigen is not known.

The sequence derives from a man between 18 and 35 years old in good health and CMV-seronegative. V is TRBV4-2 and J is TRBJ1-2, with TRBD1 as a possible D gene (5 bases). The sample comprised PBMCs. The CDR3 spells CASGDWGVGYTF. CDR3 in DNA: TGTGCCAGCGGTGACTGGGGGGTGGGCTACACCTTC.